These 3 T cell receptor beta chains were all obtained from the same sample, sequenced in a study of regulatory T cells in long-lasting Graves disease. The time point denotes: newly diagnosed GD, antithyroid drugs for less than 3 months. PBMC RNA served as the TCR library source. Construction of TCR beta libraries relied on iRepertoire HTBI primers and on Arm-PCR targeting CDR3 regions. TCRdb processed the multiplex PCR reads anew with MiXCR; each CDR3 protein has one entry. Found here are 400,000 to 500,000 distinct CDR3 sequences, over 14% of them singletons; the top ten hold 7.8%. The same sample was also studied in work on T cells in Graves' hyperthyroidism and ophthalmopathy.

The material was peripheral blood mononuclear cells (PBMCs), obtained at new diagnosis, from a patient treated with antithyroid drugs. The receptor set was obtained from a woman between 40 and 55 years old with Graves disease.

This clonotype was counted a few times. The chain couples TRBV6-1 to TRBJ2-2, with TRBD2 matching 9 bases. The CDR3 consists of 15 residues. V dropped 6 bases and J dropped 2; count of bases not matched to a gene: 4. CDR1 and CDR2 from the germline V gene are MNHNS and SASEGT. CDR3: CASSQLAGNTGELFF. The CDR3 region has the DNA TGTGCCAGCAGCCAACTAGCGGGTAACACCGGGGAGCTGTTTTTT.

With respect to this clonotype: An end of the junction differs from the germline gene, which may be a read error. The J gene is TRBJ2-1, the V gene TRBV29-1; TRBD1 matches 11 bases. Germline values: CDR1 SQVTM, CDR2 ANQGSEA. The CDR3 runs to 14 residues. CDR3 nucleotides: TGCAGCGTCGAAGGGACAGGGGGGTACAATGAGCAGTTCTTC. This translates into CSVEGTGGYNEQFF.

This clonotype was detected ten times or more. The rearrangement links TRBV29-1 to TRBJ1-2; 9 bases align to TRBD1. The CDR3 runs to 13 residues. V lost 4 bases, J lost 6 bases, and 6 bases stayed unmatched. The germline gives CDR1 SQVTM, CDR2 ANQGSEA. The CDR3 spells CSVVKRTGDGYTF. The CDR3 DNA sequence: TGCAGCGTTGTAAAGAGGACAGGGGATGGCTACACCTTC.